A selection of T cell receptor beta chains follows, all from one sample in a study of ipilimumab plus nivolumab after autologous stem cell transplantation. Clones were read by immunoSEQ multiplex PCR, and TCRdb kept only the in-frame ones, dropping some. The sample has roughly 45,000 clones, over 75% seen once. The sample here was PBMCs, taken in a trial of ipilimumab plus nivolumab as post-transplant consolidation. Receptors were obtained from a male donor with multiple myeloma. Each CDR3 is given with its conserved first and last residue. A D gene is named only where the DNA matches it firmly.

>TRBJ1-1|TRBV5-4|NA
TGTGCCAGCAGCCAACGCCGGGGAGGGGACACTGAAGCTTTCTTT
CASSQRRGGDTEAFF
>TRBJ1-2|TRBV5-1|TRBD1
TGCGCCAGCAGCTTGGAGGGACAGTTCTATGGCTACACCTTC
CASSLEGQFYGYTF
>TRBJ2-1|TRBV18|NA
TGTGCCAGCTCACGATCGACTAATGAGCAGTTCTTC
CASSRSTNEQFF
>TRBJ1-1|TRBV7-6|TRBD1
TGTGCCAGCAGCCTGGACAGGGGCGGGAACACTGAAGCTTTCTTT
CASSLDRGGNTEAFF
>TRBJ2-3|TRBV19|NA
TGTGCCAGTAGTGTCTACTCCTCTGGCCCCGGAGGGGCAGATACGCAGTATTTT
CASSVYSSGPGGADTQYF
>TRBJ1-3|TRBV11-2|TRBD1
TGTGCCAGCAGGACCCAGGGGGGTGGAAACACCATATATTTT
CASRTQGGGNTIYF
>TRBJ2-7|TRBV6-6|TRBD2
TGTGCCAGCAGTTCAGCGGGGGGCACCCAGTACTTC
CASSSAGGTQYF
>TRBJ2-7|TRBV5-1|NA
TGCGCCAGCAGCTTGGCCGGGACCCACTACGAGCAGTACTTC
CASSLAGTHYEQYF
>TRBJ2-7|TRBV4-2|TRBD1
TGTGCCAGCAGCCAAGACCGGGACAGCCTCTACGAGCAGTACTTC
CASSQDRDSLYEQYF
>TRBJ2-7|TRBV9|TRBD1
TGTGCCAGCAGCTCCCCCGGGACAGGGGTGGAGGAGCAGTACTTC
CASSSPGTGVEEQYF
>TRBJ1-1|TRBV4-3|NA
TGCGCCAGCAGCCAAGATGTGGGTAGGACTGAAGCTTTCTTT
CASSQDVGRTEAFF
>TRBJ2-7|TRBV4-1|TRBD2
TGCGCCAGCAGCCAAAGTGGGGGGGAGCCAAGCTACGAGCAGTACTTC
CASSQSGGEPSYEQYF
>TRBJ2-7|TRBV11-2|NA
TGTGCCAGCAGCCCGAACCGAGGTACGTACGAGCAGTACTTC
CASSPNRGTYEQYF
>TRBJ2-5|TRBV9|NA
TGTGCCAGCAGCTCTAGTGGGACCGCCGGCCAAGAGACCCAGTACTTC
CASSSSGTAGQETQYF
>TRBJ1-6|TRBV7-2|NA
TGTGCCAGCAGCTCACAAAGGGGTGGGAATTCACCCCTCCACTTT
CASSSQRGGNSPLHF
>TRBJ2-5|TRBV7-8|NA
TGTGCCAGCAGCCAGGGGGGGGGACCGGAGACCCAGTACTTC
CASSQGGGPETQYF